The source of this TCR beta chain is a study of blood T cell repertoires in COVID-19. Study-wide background: There were acute and convalescent COVID-19 samples, and they came from the United States, Italy and Spain. In each case, the material was cDNA or gDNA derived from T cells, B-cell-depleted T cells, or PBMCs.

In the study's own analysis: Amplification of reference gene primers was used by the study to estimate nucleated cell counts. TCRdb's copy holds only in-frame clones and misses some; the assay was immunoSEQ multiplex PCR. V, J and clone size are those of that table, while D and trimming were read from the DNA. The table lists approximately 250,000 clones, 84% of them singletons. Looked up from germline, CDR1 is MNHEY and CDR2 is SVGAGI. V was pared by 5 bases and J by 0 bases, with 14 bases between. This CDR3 has 15 amino acids. The chain couples TRBV6-5 to TRBJ2-7, with D maybe TRBD2 (6 bases). This clonotype originated in a human donor in a cohort sampled during active COVID-19. Source material: peripheral blood. The CDR3: CASSLGLFSSYEQYF. CDR3 in DNA: TGTGCCAGCAGTCTTGGACTATTTAGCTCCTACGAGCAGTACTTC.